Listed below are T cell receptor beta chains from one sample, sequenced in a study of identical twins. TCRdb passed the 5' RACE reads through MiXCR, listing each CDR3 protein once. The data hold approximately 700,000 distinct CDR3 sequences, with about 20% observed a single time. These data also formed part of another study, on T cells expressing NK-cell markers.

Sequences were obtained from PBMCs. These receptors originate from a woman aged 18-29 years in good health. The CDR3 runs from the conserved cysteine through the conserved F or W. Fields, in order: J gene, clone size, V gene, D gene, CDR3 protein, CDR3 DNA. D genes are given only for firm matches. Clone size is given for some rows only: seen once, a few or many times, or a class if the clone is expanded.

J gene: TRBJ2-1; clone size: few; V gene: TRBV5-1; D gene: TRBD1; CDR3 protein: CASSDEGTGGRGQFF; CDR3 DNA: TGCGCCAGCAGCGATGAAGGGACAGGGGGCCGGGGGCAGTTCTTC
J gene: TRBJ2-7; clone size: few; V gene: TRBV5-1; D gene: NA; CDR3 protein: CASRDIYEQYF; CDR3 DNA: TGCGCCAGTCGGGACATCTACGAGCAGTACTTC
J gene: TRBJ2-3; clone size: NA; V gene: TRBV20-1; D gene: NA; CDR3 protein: CSARDPGGIYTDTQYF; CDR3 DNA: TGCAGTGCTAGAGATCCCGGCGGGATATACACAGATACGCAGTATTTT
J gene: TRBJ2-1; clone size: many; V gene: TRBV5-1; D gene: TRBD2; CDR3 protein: CASSLSTTSGRARGNEQFF; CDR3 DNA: TGCGCCAGCAGCTTGTCTACGACTAGCGGGAGGGCCCGAGGGAATGAGCAGTTCTTC
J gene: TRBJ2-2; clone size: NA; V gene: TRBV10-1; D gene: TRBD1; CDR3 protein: CASSEDPGQGAKSGELFF; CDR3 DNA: TGCGCCAGCAGTGAGGATCCGGGACAGGGGGCAAAATCCGGGGAGCTGTTTTTT
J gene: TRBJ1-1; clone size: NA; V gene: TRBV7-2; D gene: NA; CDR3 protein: CASSPPFVLTEAFF; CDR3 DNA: TGTGCCAGCAGCCCACCTTTCGTTTTGACTGAAGCTTTCTTT
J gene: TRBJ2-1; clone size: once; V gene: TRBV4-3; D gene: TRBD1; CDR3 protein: CASAPWDRSLREQFF; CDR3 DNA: TGCGCCAGCGCCCCGTGGGACAGGTCTCTGAGGGAGCAGTTCTTC
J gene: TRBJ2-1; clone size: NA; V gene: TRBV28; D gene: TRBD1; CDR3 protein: CASSLGDREWNEQFF; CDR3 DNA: TGTGCCAGCAGTTTAGGGGACAGGGAATGGAATGAGCAGTTCTTC
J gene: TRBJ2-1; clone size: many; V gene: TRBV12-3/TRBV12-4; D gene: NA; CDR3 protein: CASSPSGGEHREQFF; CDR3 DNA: TGTGCCAGCAGTCCATCGGGGGGCGAGCATCGGGAGCAGTTCTTC
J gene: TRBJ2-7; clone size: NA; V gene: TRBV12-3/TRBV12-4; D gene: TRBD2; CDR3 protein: CAIGSGGAFHHYEQYF; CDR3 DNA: TGTGCCATCGGAAGCGGGGGGGCTTTTCATCACTACGAGCAGTACTTC
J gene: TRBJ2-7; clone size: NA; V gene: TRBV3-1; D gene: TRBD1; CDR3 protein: CASSQESPGRGSEQYF; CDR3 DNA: TGTGCCAGCAGCCAAGAGTCCCCCGGCAGGGGGAGCGAGCAGTACTTC
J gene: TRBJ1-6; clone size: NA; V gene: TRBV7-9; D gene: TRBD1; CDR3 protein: CASSTPAQGAGSPLHF; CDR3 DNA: TGTGCCAGCAGCACACCCGCACAGGGGGCAGGCTCACCCCTCCACTTT
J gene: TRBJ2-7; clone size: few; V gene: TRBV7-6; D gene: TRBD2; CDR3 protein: CASSLQSGIYEQYF; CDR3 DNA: TGTGCCAGCAGCCTCCAAAGCGGGATCTACGAGCAGTACTTC
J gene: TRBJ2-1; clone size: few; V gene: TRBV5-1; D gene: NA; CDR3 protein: CASSPDIGLALGGNEQFF; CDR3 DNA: TGCGCCAGCAGTCCGGACATAGGATTAGCGCTAGGAGGGAATGAGCAGTTCTTC
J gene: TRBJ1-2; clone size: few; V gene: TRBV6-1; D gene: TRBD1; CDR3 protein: CASSTDRAFGYTF; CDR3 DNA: TGTGCCAGCAGCACAGACAGGGCATTTGGCTACACCTTC
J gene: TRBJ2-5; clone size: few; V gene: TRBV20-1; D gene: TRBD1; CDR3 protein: CSAPGQAETQYF; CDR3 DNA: TGCAGTGCCCCGGGACAGGCGGAGACCCAGTACTTC
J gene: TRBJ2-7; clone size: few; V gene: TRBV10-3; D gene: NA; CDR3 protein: CATTVGGQGTYEQYF; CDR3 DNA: TGTGCCACTACGGTCGGGGGACAAGGGACCTACGAGCAGTACTTC
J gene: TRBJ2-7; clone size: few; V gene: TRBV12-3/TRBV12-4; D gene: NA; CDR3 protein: CASSPRTGEQYF; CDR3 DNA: TGTGCCAGCAGCCCAAGAACGGGGGAGCAGTACTTC
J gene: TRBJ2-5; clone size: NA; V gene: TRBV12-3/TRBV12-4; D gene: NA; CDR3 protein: CASSPRSGRETQYF; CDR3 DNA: TGTGCCAGCAGTCCTCGGTCCGGAAGGGAGACCCAGTACTTC
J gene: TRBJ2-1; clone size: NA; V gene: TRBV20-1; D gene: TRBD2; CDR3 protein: CSARDSGSHDEQFF; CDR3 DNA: TGCAGTGCTAGAGATAGCGGGAGTCATGATGAGCAGTTCTTC
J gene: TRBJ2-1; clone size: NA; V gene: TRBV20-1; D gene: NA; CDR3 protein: CSARASRGGEQFF; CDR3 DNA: TGCAGTGCTAGAGCTAGTAGGGGCGGTGAGCAGTTCTTC
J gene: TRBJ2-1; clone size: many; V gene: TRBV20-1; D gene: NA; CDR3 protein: CSAPLPRHGIAYNEQFF; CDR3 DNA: TGCAGTGCTCCTCTTCCTCGACACGGGATCGCCTACAATGAGCAGTTCTTC
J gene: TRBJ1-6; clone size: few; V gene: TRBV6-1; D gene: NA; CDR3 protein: CASRTGRQALNSPLHF; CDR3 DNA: TGTGCCAGCAGGACAGGAAGACAGGCCCTAAATTCACCCCTCCACTTT
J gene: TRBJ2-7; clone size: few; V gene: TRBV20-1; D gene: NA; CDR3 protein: CSAKRMVGYEQYF; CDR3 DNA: TGCAGTGCTAAACGAATGGTGGGCTACGAGCAGTACTTC
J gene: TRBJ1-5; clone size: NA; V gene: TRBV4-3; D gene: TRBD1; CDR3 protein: CASSPTQGARQPQHF; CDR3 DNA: TGCGCCAGCAGCCCAACACAGGGGGCACGGCAGCCCCAGCATTTT
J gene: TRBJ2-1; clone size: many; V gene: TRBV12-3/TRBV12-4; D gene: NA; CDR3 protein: CASSLVTYNEQFF; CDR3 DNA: TGTGCCAGCAGTTTAGTCACGTACAATGAGCAGTTCTTC